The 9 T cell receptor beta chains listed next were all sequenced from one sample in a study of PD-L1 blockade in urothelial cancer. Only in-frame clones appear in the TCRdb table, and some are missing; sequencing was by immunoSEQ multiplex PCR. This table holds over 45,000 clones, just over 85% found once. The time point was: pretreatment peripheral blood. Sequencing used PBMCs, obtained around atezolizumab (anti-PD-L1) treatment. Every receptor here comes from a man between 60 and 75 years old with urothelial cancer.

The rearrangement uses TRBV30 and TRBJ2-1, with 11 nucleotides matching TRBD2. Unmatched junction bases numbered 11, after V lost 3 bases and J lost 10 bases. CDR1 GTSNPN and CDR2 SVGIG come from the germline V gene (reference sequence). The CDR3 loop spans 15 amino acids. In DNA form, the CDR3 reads TGTGCCTGGAGCTCCGGGACTAGCGGAACCCTGGAGCAGTTCTTC. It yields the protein CAWSSGTSGTLEQFF.

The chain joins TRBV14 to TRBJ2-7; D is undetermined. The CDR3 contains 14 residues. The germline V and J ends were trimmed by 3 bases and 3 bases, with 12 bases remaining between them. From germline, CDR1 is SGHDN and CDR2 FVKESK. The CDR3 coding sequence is TGTGCCAGCAGCCATAGTGTCAAGCGCTACGAGCAGTACTTC. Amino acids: CASSHSVKRYEQYF.

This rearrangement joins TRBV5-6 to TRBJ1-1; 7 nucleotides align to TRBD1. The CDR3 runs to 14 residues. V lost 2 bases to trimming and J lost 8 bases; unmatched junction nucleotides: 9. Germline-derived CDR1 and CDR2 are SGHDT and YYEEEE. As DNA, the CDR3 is TGTGCCAGCAGCTTTGTAGCAGGGGGAAAGGAAGCTTTCTTT. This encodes CASSFVAGGKEAFF.

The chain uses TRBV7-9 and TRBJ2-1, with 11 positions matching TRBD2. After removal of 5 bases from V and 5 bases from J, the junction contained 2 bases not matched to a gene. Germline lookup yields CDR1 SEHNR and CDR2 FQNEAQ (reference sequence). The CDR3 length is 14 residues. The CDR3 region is CASSQGLADNEQFF. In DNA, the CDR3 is TGTGCCAGCAGCCAGGGACTAGCGGACAATGAGCAGTTCTTC.

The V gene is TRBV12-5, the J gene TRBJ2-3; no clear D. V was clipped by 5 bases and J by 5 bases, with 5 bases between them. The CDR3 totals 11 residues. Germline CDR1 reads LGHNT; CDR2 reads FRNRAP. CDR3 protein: CASGLIDTQYF. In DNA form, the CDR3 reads TGTGCTAGTGGTCTAATAGATACGCAGTATTTT.

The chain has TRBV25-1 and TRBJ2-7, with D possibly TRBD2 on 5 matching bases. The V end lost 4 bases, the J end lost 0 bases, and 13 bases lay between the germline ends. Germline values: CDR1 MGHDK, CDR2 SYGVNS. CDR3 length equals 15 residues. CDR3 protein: CASSGRGGRSYEQYF. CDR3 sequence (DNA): TGTGCCAGCAGTGGCCGAGGAGGCCGCTCCTACGAGCAGTACTTC.

CDR3 DNA sequence: TGCAGCGTAGCAAGGTGGACAGGGGGGCTCTACGAGCAGTACTTC. The encoded protein is CSVARWTGGLYEQYF. This rearrangement joins TRBV29-1 to TRBJ2-7, with 10 bases identical to TRBD1. Germline V gives CDR1 SQVTM, CDR2 ANQGSEA. V lost 6 bases, J lost 3 bases, and 11 bases stayed unmatched. This CDR3 is built from 15 residues.

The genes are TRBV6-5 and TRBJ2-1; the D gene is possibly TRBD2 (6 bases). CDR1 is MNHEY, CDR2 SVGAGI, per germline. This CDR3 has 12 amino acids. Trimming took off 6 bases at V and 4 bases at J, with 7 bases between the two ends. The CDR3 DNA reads TGTGCCAGCAGCGGGACTTACAATGAGCAGTTCTTC. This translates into CASSGTYNEQFF.

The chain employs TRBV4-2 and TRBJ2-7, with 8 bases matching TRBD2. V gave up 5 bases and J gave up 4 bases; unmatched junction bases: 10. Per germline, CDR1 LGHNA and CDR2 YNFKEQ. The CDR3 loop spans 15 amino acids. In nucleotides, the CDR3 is TGTGCCAGCAGCTCGACCATGACTAGCGTTTACGAGCAGTACTTC. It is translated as CASSSTMTSVYEQYF.